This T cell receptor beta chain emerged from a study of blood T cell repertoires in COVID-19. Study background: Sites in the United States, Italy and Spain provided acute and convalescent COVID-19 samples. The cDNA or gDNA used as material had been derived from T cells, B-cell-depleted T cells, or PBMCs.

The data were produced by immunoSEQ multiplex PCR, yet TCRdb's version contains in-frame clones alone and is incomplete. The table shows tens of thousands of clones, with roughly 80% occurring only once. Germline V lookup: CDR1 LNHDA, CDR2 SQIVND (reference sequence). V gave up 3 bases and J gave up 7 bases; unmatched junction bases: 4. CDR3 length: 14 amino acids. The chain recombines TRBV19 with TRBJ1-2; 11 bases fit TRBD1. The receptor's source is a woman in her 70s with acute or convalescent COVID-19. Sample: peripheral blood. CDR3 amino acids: CASSIGQGAFGYTF. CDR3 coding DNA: TGTGCCAGTAGTATCGGACAGGGGGCTTTTGGCTACACCTTC.